This T cell receptor (beta chain) was recovered during a study of Graves' ophthalmopathy and Graves' hyperthyroidism (dated by TCRdb to about 2018). Regarding the complete study: Peripheral blood was collected at initial diagnosis, prior to any treatment. To tell Graves' ophthalmopathy apart from Graves' hyperthyroidism, and to predict which patients would progress to ophthalmopathy, the study relied on TCR beta repertoire signatures. In total, under 150 blood samples were TCR-sequenced: 40 to 45 ophthalmopathy, some 80 hyperthyroidism and some 17 hyperthyroidism-to-ophthalmopathy patients. To explore V-J signatures that distinguish ophthalmopathy from hyperthyroidism, a discovery set of 100 patients was enrolled, made up of roughly 41 with ophthalmopathy and fewer than 60 with stable hyperthyroidism. For independent validation, a separate cohort was made up of roughly 19 hyperthyroidism patients plus 17 patients who later progressed from hyperthyroidism to ophthalmopathy. In roughly 6 hyperthyroidism patients, T-cell repertoires of thyroid tissue and blood were compared. After sampling, hyperthyroidism patients received methimazole starting at 30 mg daily, and ophthalmopathy patients received high-dose intravenous methylprednisolone. Broader findings and caveats from the paper: The 13-signature model separated ophthalmopathy from stable hyperthyroidism with over 85% sensitivity and approximately 83% specificity in cross-validation, and 80%/75% in the test set. In validation, the model predicted ophthalmopathy progression with about 71% sensitivity and about 77% specificity; roughly eleven predicted patients were CT-confirmed with GO in a median of roughly 6.8 months. No statistical method was used to set the sample size in advance, and the investigators knew which group each participant was assigned to. Most of the expanded thyroid clonotypes with a frequency above 0.001 were also detected in blood, and it was suggested that the thyroid immune response may be reflected by blood repertoires.

For repertoire sequencing, the TCR beta CDR3 regions were amplified from RNA transcripts. A first-round RT-PCR used HTBI primers with the Qiagen OneStep RT-PCR kit, followed by a second-round multiplex PCR, size selection and purification. Libraries were sequenced paired-end with 100 bp reads on an Illumina HiSeq2000. Concerning the study's data processing: SOAPnuke was used to process the reads, throwing out any read that had adapters, had uncalled bases, had a mean Phred below 15, or lacked an exact constant-primer or identifier match. COPE v1.2.5 was used to merge high-quality paired reads. Each unique nucleotide sequence was treated as a clonotype, and MiTCR v1.1 was used to align the clonotypes to the IMGT TRB V, D and J references. Analysis was restricted to V-J combinations with a frequency above 0.0001, which covered roughly 99% of repertoires. For each V-J combination, a TCR clonal expansion and chaos score was defined as F50 clonal expansion divided by the chaos observed in the TCRdist matrix. Features were reduced by Welch's t-statistics and random forest to over 10 V-J combinations, which fed a naive Bayes classifier. Thyroid-blood repertoire similarity was quantified with the Morisita-Horn index. Using fastp trimming at Q25 and MiXCR clonotype assembly, TCRdb reanalyzed the public sequencing data and kept in-frame beta chains. Merged by CDR3 protein, the rows form single entries marked with the most common genes and DNA. Here the V and J calls rest on TCRdb's processing, not on the authors' analysis. Recorded for this sample are 300,000 to 350,000 distinct CDR3 sequences; about a sixth of them occurred a single time. Jointly, the top ten make up about 12% of the sample.

The CDR3 starts with the cysteine, ends with the phenylalanine, and has 14 residues. The kept DNA is CDR3 alone, 42 bases in frame from the first base. CDR1 and CDR2, looked up from the germline V gene, are MNHEY and SVGEGT. V has 6 bases trimmed and J has 3 bases trimmed; junction bases matching no gene number 8. In its sample, this clonotype comes out as medium-sized (0.01 to 0.1%). It has no known antigen specificity. No base quality values were provided; no much bigger clone lies one nucleotide off. Patients with ophthalmopathy had moderately to severely active disease, with a Clinical Activity Score of 3 or more, a NOSPECS grade of 4 or more, and a disease duration of less than 3 months. Patients were excluded if they had other autoimmune diseases, uncontrolled infections, pregnancy or lactation. Diagnosis was based on clinical symptoms, serum thyroxine, TRAb, thyroid ultrasound and orbital computed tomography. Using Ficoll-Paque density gradient centrifugation, PBMCs were isolated from 10 ml of fresh peripheral blood. Total RNA was extracted with Trizol reagent and quality-checked on an Agilent 2100 Bioanalyzer.

The sequenced material came from peripheral blood. This sequence originates from an adult man with Graves' ophthalmopathy. The V gene is TRBV6-2 or TRBV6-3 and the J gene is TRBJ2-7; a stretch of 7 junction bases matches TRBD2. CDR3 reads: CASRPRGTNYEQYF. The bases read TGTGCCAGCAGACCCCGCGGGACTAACTACGAGCAGTACTTC.